Following are 24 T cell receptor beta chains from one sample sequenced in a study of shared clonotypes between healthy human individuals. Profiled with immunoSEQ multiplex PCR; TCRdb holds only in-frame clones, not every one. The profile shows nearly 600,000 clones, roughly 96% of them singletons. CD45RO negativity and positive selection for CCR7 defined naive CD8 cells, a population that excluded terminally differentiated effector memory CD45RA+ cells. Sequencing was done on a sample of naive CD8+ T cells sorted from blood. The receptors were gathered from a woman aged 30 to 39 in good health.

This chain connects TRBV7-9 to TRBJ2-4; weak D call: TRBD1 (5 bases). Trimming stripped 6 bases from V and 3 bases from J, with 24 bases between. Germline V gene data show CDR1 as SEHNR and CDR2 as FQNEAQ (reference sequence). The CDR3 contains 18 residues. The CDR3 is CASSPTVLPPANKNIQYF. The CDR3 DNA follows: TGTGCCAGCAGTCCGACAGTACTTCCACCAGCCAACAAAAACATTCAGTACTTC.

The chain carries TRBV28 and TRBJ2-3; D is perhaps TRBD2 (5 bases). CDR1 is MDHEN and CDR2 is SYDVKM in the germline V gene. The CDR3 is made up of 14 amino acids. Trimming pared 2 bases from V and 8 bases from J, leaving 14 bases between. CDR3 nucleotides: TGTGCCAGCAGTTTACGGGCAGGTGGAGGTACGCAGTATTTT. Translation gives CASSLRAGGGTQYF.

The V gene is TRBV5-6, the J gene TRBJ1-3, with D possibly TRBD1 on 5 matching bases. This CDR3 region has 14 residues. CDR1 is SGHDT, CDR2 YYEEEE, per germline. Between the trimmed V and J ends, which lost 5 bases and 0 bases, there was a span of 9 bases. DNA for the CDR3: TGTGCCAGCAGTCCAGGGTTCTCTGGAAACACCATATATTTT. It yields the protein CASSPGFSGNTIYF.

The table lists this clone with a count of one. The J gene is TRBJ2-3, the V gene TRBV2; D tentatively reads TRBD1 or TRBD2 (5 bases each). CDR3 length: 17 residues. V lost 4 bases to trimming and J lost 1 base, with 18 bases between them. Germline V CDR1 and CDR2: SNHLY, FYNNEI. In DNA form, the CDR3 reads TGTGCCAGCAGTGCCTCCGGGGCCTATAGGGGCACAGATACGCAGTATTTT. Its protein is CASSASGAYRGTDTQYF.

This clone has only one observation. One junction end disagrees with the germline gene, perhaps due to a read error. The V gene is TRBV15, the J gene TRBJ1-3; D uncertain. The germline CDR1 and CDR2 sequences are LNHNV and YYDKDF (reference sequence). The CDR3 runs to 15 residues. Here the CDR3 reads CATSGEGLSGNTIYF. DNA for the CDR3: TGTGCCACCAGCGGAGAGGGCCTCTCTGGAAACACCATATATTTT.

V and J are TRBV9 and TRBJ2-1, with a weak D call TRBD2 (5 bases). The CDR3 is 16 amino acids. In germline, CDR1 is SGDLS, CDR2 YYNGEE. V was pared by 0 bases and J by 0 bases, with 10 bases between. The CDR3 spells CASSVDIDYSYNEQFF. CDR3 bases: TGTGCCAGCAGCGTAGACATAGACTACTCCTACAATGAGCAGTTCTTC.

V is TRBV7-9 and J is TRBJ2-1; 11 bases match TRBD1. CDR1 is SEHNR, CDR2 FQNEAQ, per germline (reference sequence). The CDR3 runs to 19 residues. V lost 1 base, J lost 0 bases, and 8 bases stayed unmatched. CDR3: CASSLEDRGPSYSYNEQFF. CDR3 nucleotides: TGTGCCAGCAGCTTAGAGGACAGGGGGCCCTCCTACTCCTACAATGAGCAGTTCTTC. The whole variable domain, filled in from reference TRBV7-9 and TRBJ2-1, reads DTGVSQNPRHKITKRGQNVTFRCDPISEHNRLYWYRQTLGQGPEFLTYFQNEAQLEKSRLLSDRFSAERPKGSFSTLEIQRTEQGDSAMYLCASSLEDRGPSYSYNEQFFGPGTRLTVL.

This clone appeared a single time. This chain links TRBV29-1 with TRBJ2-7; D may be TRBD1 (5 bases). V was clipped by 7 bases and J by 0 bases, with 7 bases between them. Germline V gene data show CDR1 as SQVTM and CDR2 as ANQGSEA. The CDR3 spans 11 residues. CDR3 coding DNA: TGCAGCGGCAGGGTCTCCTACGAGCAGTACTTC. This gives the protein CSGRVSYEQYF.

The J gene is TRBJ1-1, the V gene TRBV5-6; D gene ambiguous. CDR3 size: 14 residues. Trimming removed 0 bases at V and 11 bases at J, with 17 bases between. Germline CDR1 is SGHDT and CDR2 is YYEEEE. The CDR3: CASSLGSGGRDAFF. The CDR3 region has the DNA TGTGCCAGCAGCTTGGGCTCGGGAGGTCGTGACGCTTTCTTT.

The chain is built from TRBV29-1 and TRBJ2-2, with a tentative D call TRBD1 (5 bases). The V end was cut by 3 bases, the J end by 3 bases, with 8 bases between. The CDR3 is 13 amino acids. The germline V gene encodes CDR1 SQVTM and CDR2 ANQGSEA. The CDR3 DNA reads as TGCAGCGTTGAGACAGAATACACCGGGGAGCTGTTTTTT. Its translation is CSVETEYTGELFF.

V is TRBV14 and J is TRBJ2-7, with D possibly being TRBD2 (5 bases). V gave up 4 bases and J gave up 3 bases, with 13 bases separating them. This CDR3 region has 14 residues. CDR1 and CDR2 from the germline V gene are SGHDN and FVKESK. For the CDR3, the DNA is TGTGCCAGCAGCCCGGACTGGAACAGCTACGAGCAGTACTTC. This codes for CASSPDWNSYEQYF.

This chain joins TRBV28 and TRBJ1-2; no clear D gene. Trimming stripped 5 bases from V and 0 bases from J, with 13 bases between. CDR3 length: 15 amino acids. Per germline, CDR1 MDHEN and CDR2 SYDVKM. Here the CDR3 DNA reads TGTGCCAGCAGTACCCCTAACACCCCTAACTATGGCTACACCTTC. This sequence encodes CASSTPNTPNYGYTF.

The chain carries TRBV29-1 and TRBJ2-3, with TRBD1 matching 7 bases. Germline assignment: CDR1 SQVTM and CDR2 ANQGSEA. This CDR3 is built from 13 residues. With 6 bases clipped from V and 4 bases from J, the junction kept 7 bases outside the gene matches. CDR3 amino acids: CSVTGAAPDTQYF. CDR3 bases: TGCAGCGTAACAGGGGCAGCCCCAGATACGCAGTATTTT.

The chain employs TRBV6-1 and TRBJ2-7; D remains ambiguous. V was cut by 6 bases and J by 7 bases, with 19 bases left in between. Per the germline V gene, CDR1 is MNHNS and CDR2 is SASEGT. The CDR3 runs 14 residues. DNA of the CDR3: TGTGCCAGCAGCAAGGGATTCTCCGGCTGGGAGCAGTACTTC. It translates to CASSKGFSGWEQYF.

The rearrangement uses TRBV9 and TRBJ2-3; perhaps D is TRBD1 or TRBD2 (5 bases each). V was shortened by 3 bases and J by 2 bases, with 13 bases between the two germline ends. The length of the CDR3 is 15 residues. CDR1 and CDR2 from the germline V gene are SGDLS and YYNGEE. The CDR3 DNA sequence: TGTGCCAGCAGCGATCCGGGACCGTACACAGATACGCAGTATTTT. The encoded protein is CASSDPGPYTDTQYF.

Remarks on this clone: The sample holds other DNA sequences that translate to the same CDR3. This chain links TRBV28 with TRBJ1-3, with D unresolved. This CDR3 contains 15 residues. V dropped 0 bases and J dropped 0 bases, with 6 bases sitting between them. The V gene's germline CDR1 is MDHEN and CDR2 SYDVKM. The CDR3 is CASSLWGSSGNTIYF. The CDR3 coding sequence is TGTGCCAGCAGTTTATGGGGAAGCTCTGGAAACACCATATATTTT.

The chain joins TRBV27 to TRBJ2-5; D gene uncertain. The end of the DNA fits TRBJ2-7 better, so the J call may be wrong. Germline values: CDR1 MNHEY, CDR2 SMNVEV (reference sequence). The CDR3 has 13 amino acids. The CDR3 spells CASSLWVGYEQYF. As DNA, the CDR3 is TGTGCCAGCAGTTTATGGGTGGGCTACGAGCAGTACTTC.

The chain joins TRBV5-6 to TRBJ2-1; D is perhaps TRBD2 (5 bases). The ends were cut back, 0 bases at V and 2 bases at J, with 9 bases in the middle. CDR3 length equals 15 residues. The germline CDR1 and CDR2 sequences are SGHDT and YYEEEE. CDR3 DNA sequence: TGTGCCAGCAGCTTGGGGGGAGCACCCTACAATGAGCAGTTCTTC. This gives the protein CASSLGGAPYNEQFF.

The chain uses TRBV11-2 and TRBJ2-1, with 7 positions matching TRBD2. With 2 bases clipped from V and 4 bases from J, the junction kept 2 bases outside the gene matches. CDR1 and CDR2 from the germline V gene are SGHAT and FQNNGV. There are 14 residues in the CDR3. The CDR3 nucleotides read TGTGCCAGCAGCTTATCTAGCGGATACAATGAGCAGTTCTTC. Its translation is CASSLSSGYNEQFF.

This clone appeared once. V usage is TRBV27 and J usage is TRBJ2-3; 12 bases map to TRBD2. The length of the CDR3 is 16 residues. V lost 5 bases and J lost 4; bases outside the gene matches: 7. The germline V gene encodes CDR1 MNHEY and CDR2 SMNVEV (reference sequence). DNA of the CDR3: TGTGCCAGCAGTCCGACTAGCGGGAGCCCGCCAGATACGCAGTATTTT. As protein: CASSPTSGSPPDTQYF.

The chain has TRBV5-1 and TRBJ2-2; the D gene is possibly TRBD2 (5 bases). CDR1 is SGHRS, CDR2 YFSETQ, per germline. This CDR3 region has 15 residues. The ends were cut back, 0 bases at V and 5 bases at J, with 11 bases in the middle. This CDR3 reads CASSLGGSRTGELFF. The CDR3 nucleotides read TGCGCCAGCAGCTTGGGAGGGTCGCGTACCGGGGAGCTGTTTTTT.

This chain joins TRBV27 and TRBJ2-3; 7 bases match TRBD1. The CDR3 contains 19 residues. J lost 6 bases, V lost 2 bases, and 20 bases had no gene match. From germline, CDR1 is MNHEY and CDR2 SMNVEV (reference sequence). The CDR3 protein is CASSLTALWKGATRDTQYF. The CDR3 DNA follows: TGTGCCAGCAGTTTAACCGCGCTGTGGAAGGGGGCCACACGGGATACGCAGTATTTT.

The genes are TRBV5-6 and TRBJ1-2; perhaps TRBD1 as D (5 bases). Germline CDR1 SGHDT, CDR2 YYEEEE. V lost 0 bases and J 5 bases, leaving 11 bases between the germline ends. CDR3 length: 14 amino acids. The DNA of the CDR3 is TGTGCCAGCAGCTTGGTAAACGAGGGGTATGGCTACACCTTC. Translating gives CASSLVNEGYGYTF.

V gene TRBV25-1 combines with J gene TRBJ1-1; D is undetermined. Trimming took 3 bases from V and 5 from J, leaving 4 bases between them. This CDR3 contains 11 residues. Germline V gives CDR1 MGHDK, CDR2 SYGVNS. CDR3 DNA: TGTGCCAGCAGTGATGGGACTGAAGCTTTCTTT. Translated: CASSDGTEAFF.